These T cell receptor beta chains were read from a single sample in a study of OX40 agonist ivuxolimab in advanced cancers. Profiled with immunoSEQ multiplex PCR; TCRdb holds only in-frame clones, not every one. The repertoire consists of some 80,000 clones, with 84% occurring once and the leading ten covering under 7.5%. Sequenced material: CD4+ or CD8+ T cells sorted from blood, taken in a trial of the OX40 agonist ivuxolimab. These receptors were taken from an adult with an advanced solid tumor such as melanoma, head and neck, liver or kidney cancer. Both conserved end residues are part of each CDR3. D genes are given only for firm matches. Not every row has a clone size; where given, it reads once, few, many or a size class.

cdr3_aa | cdr3_nt | d_call | j_call | v_call | cdr3_length | clone_size
CASSGEVGNTGELFF | TGTGCCAGTAGTGGTGAGGTGGGAAACACCGGGGAGCTGTTTTTT | - | TRBJ2-2 | TRBV19 | 15 | -
CASRGTGGEPQHF | TGTGCCAGCCGGGGGACAGGGGGCGAGCCCCAGCATTTT | TRBD1 | TRBJ1-5 | TRBV6-1 | 13 | -
CAWNHGNTIYF | TGTGCCTGGAACCATGGAAACACCATATATTTT | - | TRBJ1-3 | TRBV30 | 11 | -
CASRGTGFSYEQYF | TGTGCCAGCAGGGGGACAGGGTTCTCCTACGAGCAGTACTTC | TRBD1 | TRBJ2-7 | TRBV6-5 | 14 | -
CASREVGGGYEQYF | TGTGCCAGCAGGGAAGTCGGGGGCGGGTACGAGCAGTACTTC | - | TRBJ2-7 | TRBV6-1 | 14 | few
CSVVVTGDGYTF | TGCAGCGTTGTGGTTACGGGGGATGGCTACACCTTC | - | TRBJ1-2 | TRBV29-1 | 12 | -
CASSLAGSYEQYF | TGCGCCAGCAGTCTAGCGGGATCCTACGAGCAGTACTTC | TRBD2 | TRBJ2-7 | TRBV4-1 | 13 | -
CAISDGEGGYTF | TGTGCCATCAGTGATGGAGAGGGGGGCTACACCTTC | - | TRBJ1-2 | TRBV10-3 | 12 | -
CASSPPGYSNQPQHF | TGTGCCAGCTCACCACCGGGTTATAGCAATCAGCCCCAGCATTTT | - | TRBJ1-5 | TRBV18 | 15 | -
CASKTGDSNQPQHF | TGTGCCAGCAAGACAGGGGACAGCAATCAGCCCCAGCATTTT | TRBD1 | TRBJ1-5 | TRBV6-6 | 14 | -
CASSSRGRGGNTEAFF | TGTGCCAGCAGCTCGAGGGGGCGCGGGGGTAACACTGAAGCTTTCTTT | TRBD1 | TRBJ1-1 | TRBV11-3 | 16 | -
CASSPGGQETQYF | TGTGCCAGCTCACCCGGGGGCCAAGAGACCCAGTACTTC | - | TRBJ2-5 | TRBV18 | 13 | -
CASSLFGGDINQPQHF | TGTGCCAGCAGCTTATTTGGGGGAGACATTAATCAGCCCCAGCATTTT | - | TRBJ1-5 | TRBV7-2 | 16 | once
CASSVDWASYEQYF | TGTGCCAGCAGCGTAGATTGGGCCTCCTACGAGCAGTACTTC | - | TRBJ2-7 | TRBV9 | 14 | -
CASSVRAGRSTDTQYF | TGTGCCAGCAGCGTAAGGGCGGGGCGAAGCACAGATACGCAGTATTTT | - | TRBJ2-3 | TRBV9 | 16 | -
CASSVGTGVGQPQHF | TGTGCCAGCAGCGTTGGGACAGGGGTGGGTCAGCCCCAGCATTTT | TRBD1 | TRBJ1-5 | TRBV9 | 15 | -
CAWSIGGYEQYF | TGTGCCTGGAGTATAGGCGGCTACGAGCAGTACTTC | - | TRBJ2-7 | TRBV30 | 12 | -
CASSWTSGESKEQYF | TGTGCCAGCAGCTGGACTAGCGGGGAGTCGAAAGAGCAGTACTTC | TRBD2 | TRBJ2-7 | TRBV7-2 | 15 | -
CASTYGTAYGYTF | TGTGCCAGCACCTACGGGACAGCATATGGCTACACCTTC | TRBD1 | TRBJ1-2 | TRBV7-3 | 13 | -
CASSPGLAYEQYF | TGCGCCAGCAGCCCGGGACTAGCTTACGAGCAGTACTTC | TRBD2 | TRBJ2-7 | TRBV4-3 | 13 | -
CASSTGTSGLETQYF | TGTGCCAGCAGTACCGGGACTAGCGGTCTCGAGACCCAGTACTTC | TRBD2 | TRBJ2-5 | TRBV7-9 | 15 | -
CASSLGVGRNTEAFF | TGTGCCAGCAGCTTAGGGGTGGGTAGGAACACTGAAGCTTTCTTT | - | TRBJ1-1 | TRBV7-9 | 15 | -
CASSLEVVVYEQYF | TGTGCCAGCAGCTTAGAGGTGGTGGTCTACGAGCAGTACTTC | - | TRBJ2-7 | TRBV11-2 | 14 | -
CASSKAGELFF | TGTGCCAGCAGCAAGGCCGGGGAGCTGTTTTTT | - | TRBJ2-2 | TRBV5-6 | 11 | -
CASSPQGGTGVDEQYF | TGTGCCAGCAGTCCCCAGGGAGGGACAGGGGTAGACGAGCAGTACTTC | TRBD1 | TRBJ2-7 | TRBV9 | 16 | few
CASSLGPGKTEAFF | TGTGCCAGCAGTTTAGGTCCAGGAAAGACTGAAGCTTTCTTT | - | TRBJ1-1 | TRBV27 | 14 | once
CASTPGQDPYEQYF | TGTGCCAGCACCCCGGGACAGGATCCCTACGAGCAGTACTTC | TRBD1 | TRBJ2-7 | TRBV6-6 | 14 | -
CASRPGSKNIQYF | TGTGCCAGCAGACCCGGCTCCAAAAACATTCAGTACTTC | - | TRBJ2-4 | TRBV6-1 | 13 | -
CASSRTDTDTQYF | TGTGCCAGCAGCCGTACTGATACAGATACGCAGTATTTT | - | TRBJ2-3 | TRBV7-9 | 13 | -
CASSAEGFGYTF | TGTGCCAGCAGTGCTGAAGGGTTCGGCTACACCTTC | - | TRBJ1-2 | TRBV2 | 12 | -
CASSVQDSNQPQHF | TGTGCCAGCAGCGTCCAGGATAGCAATCAGCCCCAGCATTTT | - | TRBJ1-5 | TRBV9 | 14 | -
CASSDRGRVEAFF | TGTGCCAGCAGCGACAGGGGACGCGTTGAAGCTTTCTTT | TRBD1 | TRBJ1-1 | TRBV6-1 | 13 | -
CASSPNSRGAGELFF | TGTGCCAGCAGCCCCAATTCTAGGGGGGCCGGGGAGCTGTTTTTT | - | TRBJ2-2 | TRBV9 | 15 | once
CASSRANSLNYGYTF | TGCGCCAGCAGCCGAGCGAACAGTTTAAACTATGGCTACACCTTC | - | TRBJ1-2 | TRBV4-1 | 15 | -
CASSQVPGGQYF | TGTGCCAGCAGCCAAGTTCCAGGAGGGCAGTACTTC | - | TRBJ2-7 | TRBV14 | 12 | -
CASSLGGDTEAFF | TGTGCCAGCAGCTTAGGCGGGGACACTGAAGCTTTCTTT | - | TRBJ1-1 | TRBV7-6 | 13 | -
CACPQGGRTDTQYF | TGTGCCTGCCCACAGGGCGGGAGGACAGATACGCAGTATTTT | TRBD2 | TRBJ2-3 | TRBV30 | 14 | -
CASSSPAAYYSNQPQHF | TGTGCCAGTAGTAGCCCAGCAGCGTACTATAGCAATCAGCCCCAGCATTTT | - | TRBJ1-5 | TRBV19 | 17 | -
CASSLVAMETQYF | TGTGCCAGCAGTCTAGTAGCGATGGAGACCCAGTACTTC | - | TRBJ2-5 | TRBV28 | 13 | few
CASSKDSGNTIYF | TGTGCCAGCAGCAAGGACAGCGGAAACACCATATATTTT | - | TRBJ1-3 | TRBV7-3 | 13 | -
CASRRGGVSTDTQYF | TGTGCCAGCAGAAGGGGGGGGGTCTCAACAGATACGCAGTATTTT | - | TRBJ2-3 | TRBV6-5 | 15 | -